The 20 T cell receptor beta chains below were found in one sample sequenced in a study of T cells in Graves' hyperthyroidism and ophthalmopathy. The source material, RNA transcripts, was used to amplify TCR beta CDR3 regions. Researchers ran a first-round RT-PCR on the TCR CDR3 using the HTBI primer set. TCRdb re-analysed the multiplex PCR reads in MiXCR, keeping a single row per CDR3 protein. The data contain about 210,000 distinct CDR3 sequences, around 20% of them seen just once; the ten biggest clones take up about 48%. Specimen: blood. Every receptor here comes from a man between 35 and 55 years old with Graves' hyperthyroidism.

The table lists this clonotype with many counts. This CDR3 is CSAPDSGGTDTQYF. The CDR3 bases are TGCAGTGCTCCGGACAGCGGGGGTACAGATACGCAGTATTTT. V gene TRBV20-1 combines with J gene TRBJ2-3; 8 nucleotides agree with TRBD2. The length of the CDR3 is 14 residues. Germline CDR1 DFQATT, CDR2 SNEGSKA (reference sequence). Trimming removed 5 bases from V and 3 bases from J; junction bases left unmatched: 7.

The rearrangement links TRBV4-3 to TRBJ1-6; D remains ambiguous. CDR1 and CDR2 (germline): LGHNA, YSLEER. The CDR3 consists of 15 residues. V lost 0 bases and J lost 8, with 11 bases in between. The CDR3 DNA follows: TGCGCCAGCAGCCAAGATATAAATGGCTATTCACCCCTCCACTTT. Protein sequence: CASSQDINGYSPLHF.

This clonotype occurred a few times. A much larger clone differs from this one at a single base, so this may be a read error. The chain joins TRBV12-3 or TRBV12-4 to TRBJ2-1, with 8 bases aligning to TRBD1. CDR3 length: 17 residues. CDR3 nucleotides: TGTGCCAGCAGTTTAGATACAGGGGGTTCTGCCTACAATGAGCAGCTCTTC. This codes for CASSLDTGGSAYNEQLF.

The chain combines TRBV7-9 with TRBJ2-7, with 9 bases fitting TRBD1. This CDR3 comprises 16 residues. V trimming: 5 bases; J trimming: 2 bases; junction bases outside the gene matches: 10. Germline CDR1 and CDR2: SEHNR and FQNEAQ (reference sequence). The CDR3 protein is CASSPWNRGRAYEQYF. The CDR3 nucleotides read TGTGCCAGCAGCCCTTGGAACAGGGGGCGAGCCTACGAGCAGTACTTC.

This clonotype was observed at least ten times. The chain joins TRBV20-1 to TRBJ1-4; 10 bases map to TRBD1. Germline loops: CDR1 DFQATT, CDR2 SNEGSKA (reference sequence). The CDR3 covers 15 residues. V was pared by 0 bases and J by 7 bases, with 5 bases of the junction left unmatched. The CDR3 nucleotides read TGCAGTGCTAGAGATCCGGGACAGGGGAGTGAAAAACTGTTTTTT. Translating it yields CSARDPGQGSEKLFF.

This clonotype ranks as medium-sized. CDR3 residues: CASSFGTGLYEQYF. The CDR3 DNA sequence: TGCGCCAGCAGCTTCGGGACAGGGCTCTACGAGCAGTACTTC. This rearrangement joins TRBV5-1 to TRBJ2-7; 9 bases map to TRBD1. The CDR3 is 14 residues long. The ends lost 2 bases at V and 3 bases at J; junction bases unmatched: 3. CDR1 and CDR2 (germline): SGHRS, YFSETQ.

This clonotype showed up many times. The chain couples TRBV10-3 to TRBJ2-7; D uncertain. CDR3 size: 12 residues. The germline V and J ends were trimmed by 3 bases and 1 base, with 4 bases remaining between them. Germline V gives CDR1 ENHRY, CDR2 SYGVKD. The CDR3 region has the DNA TGTGCCATCAGTGATAATTCCTACGAGCAGTACTTC. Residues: CAISDNSYEQYF.

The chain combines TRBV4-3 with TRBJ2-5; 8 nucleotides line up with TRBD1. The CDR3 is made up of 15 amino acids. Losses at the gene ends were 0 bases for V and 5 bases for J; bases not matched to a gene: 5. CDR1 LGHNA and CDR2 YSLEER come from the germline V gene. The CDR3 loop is CASSQERTGWETQYF. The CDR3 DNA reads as TGCGCCAGCAGCCAAGAAAGGACAGGGTGGGAGACCCAGTACTTC.

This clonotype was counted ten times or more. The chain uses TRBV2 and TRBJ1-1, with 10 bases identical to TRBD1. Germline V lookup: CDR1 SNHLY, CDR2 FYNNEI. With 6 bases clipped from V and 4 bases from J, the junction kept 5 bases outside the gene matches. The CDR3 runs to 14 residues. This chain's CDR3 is CASSLTGGGTEAFF. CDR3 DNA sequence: TGTGCCAGCAGCTTGACAGGGGGCGGCACTGAAGCTTTCTTT.

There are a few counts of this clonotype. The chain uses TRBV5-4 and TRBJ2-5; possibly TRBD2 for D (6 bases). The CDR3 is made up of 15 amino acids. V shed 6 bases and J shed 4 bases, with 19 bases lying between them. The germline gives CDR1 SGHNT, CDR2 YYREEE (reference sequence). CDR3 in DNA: TGTGCCAGCAACTCAAGACAGAAGGGAGGAGAGACCCAGTACTTC. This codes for CASNSRQKGGETQYF.

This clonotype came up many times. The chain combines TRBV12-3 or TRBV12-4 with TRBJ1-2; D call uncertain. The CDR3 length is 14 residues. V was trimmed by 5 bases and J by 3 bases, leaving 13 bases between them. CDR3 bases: TGTGCCAGCAGTCCGGGTAGGGTTCACTATGGCTACACCTTC. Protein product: CASSPGRVHYGYTF.

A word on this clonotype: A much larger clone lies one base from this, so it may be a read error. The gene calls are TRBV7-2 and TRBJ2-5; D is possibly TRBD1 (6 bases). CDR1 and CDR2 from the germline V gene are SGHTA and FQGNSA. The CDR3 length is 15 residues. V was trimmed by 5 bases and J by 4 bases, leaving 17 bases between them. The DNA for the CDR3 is TGTGCCAGCAGCCCTCGTCGGACAGCTCGAGAGACCCAGTACTTC. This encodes CASSPRRTARETQYF.

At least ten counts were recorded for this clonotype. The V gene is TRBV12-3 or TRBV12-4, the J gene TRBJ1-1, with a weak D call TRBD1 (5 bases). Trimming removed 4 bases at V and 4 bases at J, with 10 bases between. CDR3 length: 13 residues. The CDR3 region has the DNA TGTGCCAGCAGTTCCAGGGTGAGCACTGAAGCTTTCTTT. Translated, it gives CASSSRVSTEAFF.

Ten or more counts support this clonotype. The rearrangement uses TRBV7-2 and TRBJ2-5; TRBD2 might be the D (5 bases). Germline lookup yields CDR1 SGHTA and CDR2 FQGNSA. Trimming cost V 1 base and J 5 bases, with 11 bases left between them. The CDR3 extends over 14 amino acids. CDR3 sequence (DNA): TGTGCCAGCAGCTTAGAGGCGGGTCCCGAGACCCAGTACTTC. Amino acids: CASSLEAGPETQYF.

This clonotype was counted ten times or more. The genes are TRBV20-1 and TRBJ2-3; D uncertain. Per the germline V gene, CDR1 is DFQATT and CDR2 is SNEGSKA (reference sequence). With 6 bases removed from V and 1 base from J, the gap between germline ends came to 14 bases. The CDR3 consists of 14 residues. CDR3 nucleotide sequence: TGCAGTGCACCGGCCTCATGGGGCACAGATACGCAGTATTTT. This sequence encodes CSAPASWGTDTQYF.

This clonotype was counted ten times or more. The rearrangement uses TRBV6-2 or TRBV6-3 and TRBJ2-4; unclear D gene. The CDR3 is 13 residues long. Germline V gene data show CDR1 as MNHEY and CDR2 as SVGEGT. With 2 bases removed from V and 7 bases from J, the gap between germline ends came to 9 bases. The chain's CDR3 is CASSYDSPNIQYF. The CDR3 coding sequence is TGTGCCAGCAGTTACGATAGCCCGAACATTCAGTACTTC.

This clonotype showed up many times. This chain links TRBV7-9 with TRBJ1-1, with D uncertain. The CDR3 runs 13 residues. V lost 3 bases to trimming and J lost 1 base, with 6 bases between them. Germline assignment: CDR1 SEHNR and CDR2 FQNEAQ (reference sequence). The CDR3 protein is CASSFPQNTEAFF. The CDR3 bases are TGTGCCAGCAGCTTTCCCCAGAACACTGAAGCTTTCTTT. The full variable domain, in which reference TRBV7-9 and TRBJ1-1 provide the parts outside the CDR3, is DTGVSQNPRHKITKRGQNVTFRCDPISEHNRLYWYRQTLGQGPEFLTYFQNEAQLEKSRLLSDRFSAERPKGSFSTLEIQRTEQGDSAMYLCASSFPQNTEAFFGQGTRLTVV.

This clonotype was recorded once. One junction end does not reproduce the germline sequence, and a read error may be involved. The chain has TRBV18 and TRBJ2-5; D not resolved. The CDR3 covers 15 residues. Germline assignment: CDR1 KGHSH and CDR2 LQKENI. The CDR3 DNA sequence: TGTGTCAGCTCACCAGCTCGGGCCAGGCAAGAGACCCAGTACTTC. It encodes CVSSPARARQETQYF.

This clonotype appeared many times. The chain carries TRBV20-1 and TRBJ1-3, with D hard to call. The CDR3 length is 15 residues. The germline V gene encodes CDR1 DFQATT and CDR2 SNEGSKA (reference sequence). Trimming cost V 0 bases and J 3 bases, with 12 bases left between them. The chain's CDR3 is CSAREGRRDGNTIYF. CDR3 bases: TGCAGTGCTAGAGAGGGCAGGCGAGATGGAAACACCATATATTTT.

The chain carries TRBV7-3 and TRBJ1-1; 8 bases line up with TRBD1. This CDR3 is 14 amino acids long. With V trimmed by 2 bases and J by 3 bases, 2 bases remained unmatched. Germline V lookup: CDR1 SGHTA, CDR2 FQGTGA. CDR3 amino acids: CASSLSGGHTEAFF. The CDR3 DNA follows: TGTGCCAGCAGCTTATCAGGGGGCCACACTGAAGCTTTCTTT.